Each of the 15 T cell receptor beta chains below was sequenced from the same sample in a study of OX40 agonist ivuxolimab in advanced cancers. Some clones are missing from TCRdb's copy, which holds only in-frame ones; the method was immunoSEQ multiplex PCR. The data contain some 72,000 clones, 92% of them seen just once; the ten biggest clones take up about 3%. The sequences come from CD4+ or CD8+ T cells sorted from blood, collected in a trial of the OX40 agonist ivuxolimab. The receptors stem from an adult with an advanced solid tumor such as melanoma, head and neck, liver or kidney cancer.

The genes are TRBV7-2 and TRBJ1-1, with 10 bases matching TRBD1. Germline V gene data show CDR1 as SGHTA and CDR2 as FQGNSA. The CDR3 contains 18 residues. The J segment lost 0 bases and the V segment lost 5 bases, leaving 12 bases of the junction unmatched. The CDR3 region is CASSISWTGGYMNTEAFF. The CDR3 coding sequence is TGTGCCAGCAGCATATCTTGGACAGGGGGGTACATGAACACTGAAGCTTTCTTT. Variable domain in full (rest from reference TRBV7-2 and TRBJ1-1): GAGVSQSPSNKVTEKGKDVELRCDPISGHTALYWYRQSLGQGLEFLIYFQGNSAPDKSGLPSDRFSAERTGGSVSTLTIQRTQQEDSAVYLCASSISWTGGYMNTEAFFGQGTRLTVV.

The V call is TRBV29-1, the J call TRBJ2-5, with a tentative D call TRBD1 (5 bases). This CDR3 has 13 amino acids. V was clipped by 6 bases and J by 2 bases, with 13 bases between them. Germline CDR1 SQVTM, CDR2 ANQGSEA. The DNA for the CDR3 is TGCAGCGTGAGACAGATTTTACAAGAGACCCAGTACTTC. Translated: CSVRQILQETQYF.

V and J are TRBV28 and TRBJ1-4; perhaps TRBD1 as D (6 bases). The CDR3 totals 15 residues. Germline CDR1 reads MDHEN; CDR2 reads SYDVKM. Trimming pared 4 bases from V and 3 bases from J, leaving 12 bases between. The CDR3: CASSSQTGPNEKLFF. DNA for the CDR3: TGTGCCAGCAGTTCCCAGACAGGACCTAATGAAAAACTGTTTTTT.

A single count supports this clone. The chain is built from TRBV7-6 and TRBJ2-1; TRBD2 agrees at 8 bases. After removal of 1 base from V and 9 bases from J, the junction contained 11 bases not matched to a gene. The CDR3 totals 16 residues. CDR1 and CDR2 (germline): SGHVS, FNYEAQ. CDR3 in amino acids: CASSLVGTSILTEQFF. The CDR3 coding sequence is TGTGCCAGCAGCTTAGTGGGGACTAGTATCCTCACTGAGCAGTTCTTC.

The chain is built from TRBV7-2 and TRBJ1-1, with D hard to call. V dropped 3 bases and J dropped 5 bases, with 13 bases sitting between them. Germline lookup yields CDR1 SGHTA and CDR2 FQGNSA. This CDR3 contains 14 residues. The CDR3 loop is CASSLVGGETEAFF. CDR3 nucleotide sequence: TGTGCCAGCAGCTTGGTCGGCGGGGAAACTGAAGCTTTCTTT.

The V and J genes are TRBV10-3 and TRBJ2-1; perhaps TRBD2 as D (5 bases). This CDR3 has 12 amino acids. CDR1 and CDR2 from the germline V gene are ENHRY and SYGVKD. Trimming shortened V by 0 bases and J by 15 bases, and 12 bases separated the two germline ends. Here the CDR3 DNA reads TGTGCCATCAGTGAGTCGAGCCTAGCCGGGTTCTTC. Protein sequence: CAISESSLAGFF.

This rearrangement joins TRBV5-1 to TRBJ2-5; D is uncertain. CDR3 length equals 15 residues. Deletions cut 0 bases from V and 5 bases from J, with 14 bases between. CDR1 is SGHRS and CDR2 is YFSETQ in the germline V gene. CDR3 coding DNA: TGCGCCAGCAGCTTGGGGGCTAGTTGGTGGGAGACCCAGTACTTC. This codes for CASSLGASWWETQYF.

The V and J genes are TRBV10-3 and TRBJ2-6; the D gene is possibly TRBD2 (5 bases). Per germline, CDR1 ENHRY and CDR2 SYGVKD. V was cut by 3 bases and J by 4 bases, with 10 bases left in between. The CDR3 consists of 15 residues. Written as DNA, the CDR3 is TGTGCCATCAGTGATCAAGAGGGAGGGGCCAACGTCCTGACTTTC. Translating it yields CAISDQEGGANVLTF.

The DNA for the CDR3 is TGCGCCAGCAGCCAAGGTCGAGTGCGGGACCGGAGGGAGCAGTACTTC. Translated, it gives CASSQGRVRDRREQYF. The chain couples TRBV4-1 to TRBJ2-7, with a weak D call TRBD2 (6 bases). CDR3 length: 16 amino acids. V lost 1 base and J lost 7, with 20 bases in between. CDR1 is MGHRA and CDR2 is YSYEKL in the germline V gene.

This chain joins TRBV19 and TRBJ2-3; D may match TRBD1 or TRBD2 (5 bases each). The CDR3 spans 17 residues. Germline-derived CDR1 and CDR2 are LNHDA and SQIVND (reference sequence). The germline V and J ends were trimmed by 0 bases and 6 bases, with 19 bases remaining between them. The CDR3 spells CASSIDGVRPGTDTQYF. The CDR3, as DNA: TGTGCCAGTAGTATAGATGGGGTACGCCCGGGGACGGATACGCAGTATTTT.

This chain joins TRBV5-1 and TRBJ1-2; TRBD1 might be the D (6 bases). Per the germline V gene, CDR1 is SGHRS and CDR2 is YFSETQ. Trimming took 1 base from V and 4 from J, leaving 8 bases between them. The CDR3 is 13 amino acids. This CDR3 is CASSLTGPYGYTF. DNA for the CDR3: TGCGCCAGCAGCTTGACAGGGCCCTATGGCTACACCTTC.

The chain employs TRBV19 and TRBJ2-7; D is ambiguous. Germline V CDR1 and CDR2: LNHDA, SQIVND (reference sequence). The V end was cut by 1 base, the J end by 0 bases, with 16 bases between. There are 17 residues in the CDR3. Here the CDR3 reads CASSIAPRWSSSYEQYF. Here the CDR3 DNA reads TGTGCCAGTAGTATAGCCCCCCGATGGAGCAGCTCCTACGAGCAGTACTTC.

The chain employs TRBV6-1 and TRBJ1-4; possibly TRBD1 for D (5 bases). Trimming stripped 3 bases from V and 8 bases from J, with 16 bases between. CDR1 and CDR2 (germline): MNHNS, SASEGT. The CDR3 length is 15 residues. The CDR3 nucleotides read TGTGCCAGCAGTGATATGGGCCGGGCAGGGGAAAAACTGTTTTTT. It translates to CASSDMGRAGEKLFF.

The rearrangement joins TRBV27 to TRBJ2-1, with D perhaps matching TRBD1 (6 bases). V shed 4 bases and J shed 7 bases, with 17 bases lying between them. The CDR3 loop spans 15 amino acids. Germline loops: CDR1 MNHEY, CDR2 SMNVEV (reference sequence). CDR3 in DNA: TGTGCCAGCAGTTCACACAGGGCACGAGATAATGAGCAGTTCTTC. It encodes CASSSHRARDNEQFF.

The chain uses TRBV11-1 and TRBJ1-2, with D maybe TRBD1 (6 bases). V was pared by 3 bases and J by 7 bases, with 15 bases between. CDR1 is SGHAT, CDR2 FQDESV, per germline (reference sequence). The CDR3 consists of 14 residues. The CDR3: CASSFEGHSFGYTF. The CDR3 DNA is TGTGCCAGCAGCTTTGAGGGACACAGCTTTGGCTACACCTTC.